These T cell receptor beta chains were read from a single sample in a study of blood T cell repertoires in COVID-19. The protocol was immunoSEQ multiplex PCR, while the TCRdb copy is restricted to in-frame clones and leaves out a portion. The sample lists approximately 280,000 clones; 70% to 90% were seen once. Sample: peripheral blood. These receptors came from a woman in her 70s with acute or convalescent COVID-19. The CDR3 runs from the conserved cysteine through the conserved F or W. The order of the fields is J gene, CDR3 length, V gene, CDR3 protein.

J: TRBJ2-4; length: 13; V: TRBV7-9; CDR3: CASSLRGGDIQYF
J: TRBJ2-7; length: 15; V: TRBV5-1; CDR3: CASSLDPGRRGEQYF
J: TRBJ2-7; length: 14; V: TRBV28; CDR3: CASMGAQGAYEQYF
J: TRBJ1-6; length: 14; V: TRBV27; CDR3: CASWTRDSNSPLHF
J: TRBJ2-3; length: 14; V: TRBV2; CDR3: CASSRDRGADTQYF
J: TRBJ1-1; length: 16; V: TRBV5-1; CDR3: CASSPYPQGMNTEAFF
J: TRBJ1-2; length: 15; V: TRBV5-1; CDR3: CASSLSPGGAEGYTF
J: TRBJ1-4; length: 14; V: TRBV2; CDR3: CASSAGGLWEKLFF
J: TRBJ2-3; length: 11; V: TRBV2; CDR3: CASKRRDTQYF
J: TRBJ1-6; length: 16; V: TRBV6-6; CDR3: CASTNHGSSYNSPLHF
J: TRBJ1-1; length: 13; V: TRBV27; CDR3: CASSTGLYTEAFF
J: TRBJ1-1; length: 13; V: TRBV5-1; CDR3: CASTRGGNTEAFF
J: TRBJ2-7; length: 17; V: TRBV11-2; CDR3: CASSSALGAGGIHEQYF
J: TRBJ1-2; length: 13; V: TRBV7-9; CDR3: CASSLQGFRGYTF
J: TRBJ1-6; length: 13; V: TRBV12-3/TRBV12-4; CDR3: CASRTTGNSPLHF
J: TRBJ2-3; length: 13; V: TRBV2; CDR3: CASTSGVTDTQYF
J: TRBJ1-3; length: 14; V: TRBV12-5; CDR3: CASGLGAKGNTIYF
J: TRBJ1-2; length: 13; V: TRBV6-4; CDR3: CASSDGRGHGYTF
J: TRBJ1-3; length: 15; V: TRBV9; CDR3: CASSAGTASGNTIYF